This T cell receptor (beta chain) came from a study of T cell changes during pregnancy in multiple sclerosis. TCRdb's table, derived via immunoSEQ multiplex PCR, lists solely in-frame clones and lacks some. The sample has tens of thousands of clones; 89% are singletons. This CDR3 spans 17 amino acids. V lost 7 bases to trimming and J lost 3 bases, with 24 bases between them. Germline V CDR1 and CDR2: LNHDA, SQIVND (reference sequence). V and J are TRBV19 and TRBJ2-5; D not resolved. The sample in question was CD4+ T cells from peripheral blood mononuclear cells, obtained in the first trimester of pregnancy. The sequence was obtained from a female donor with multiple sclerosis, enrolled in a pregnancy study. This chain's CDR3 is CASTQRLLPQPKETQYF. The DNA for the CDR3 is TGTGCCAGTACCCAACGACTGCTACCCCAACCGAAAGAGACCCAGTACTTC.